Listed below are T cell receptor beta chains from one sample, sequenced in a study of T cell changes during pregnancy in multiple sclerosis. Sequencing was performed with immunoSEQ multiplex PCR; in TCRdb, only in-frame clones are kept and a portion is missing. The sample has fewer than 40,000 clones, 90% seen once. This specimen was CD4+ T cells from peripheral blood mononuclear cells, taken in the second trimester of pregnancy. These TCRs come from a female donor in good health, enrolled as a control in a pregnancy study. CDR3s include the opening cysteine and the closing phenylalanine or tryptophan. A D gene is named only where the DNA matches it firmly. Where a row states a size, it is once, few, many or the class of an expanded clone; other rows omit it.

j_gene	d_gene	abundance	v_gene	CDR3nt	CDR3aa
TRBJ1-3	.	.	TRBV6-5	TGTGCCAGCAGTTACTCATACTCTGGAAACACCATATATTTT	CASSYSYSGNTIYF
TRBJ2-1	TRBD2	.	TRBV6-1	TGTGCCAGCAGTGGCTTCGGCGGGAGTGGCGATGAGCAGTTCTTC	CASSGFGGSGDEQFF
TRBJ2-7	TRBD1	medium-sized	TRBV11-3	TGTGCCAGCAGTTCAGGGGGCTACGAGCAGTACTTC	CASSSGGYEQYF
TRBJ1-1	.	.	TRBV29-1	TGCAGCGTGGCCAGGGTCCGGTCGGATGAAGCTTTCTTT	CSVARVRSDEAFF
TRBJ2-1	TRBD2	.	TRBV18	TGTGCCAGCTCACTCCGAGCGGGAGGCAACAATGAGCAGTTCTTC	CASSLRAGGNNEQFF
TRBJ2-1	.	.	TRBV5-1	TGCGCCAGCAGCCCCGGGACTCTCAATGAGTGGCAGTTCTTC	CASSPGTLNEWQFF
TRBJ2-7	.	.	TRBV6-1	TGTGCCAGCAGTGATTATGGTAGCGGAGGGGCGTACTTC	CASSDYGSGGAYF
TRBJ2-1	TRBD2	.	TRBV27	TGTGCCAGCACCGCAGCGGGGGGCAATAACAATGAGCAGTTCTTC	CASTAAGGNNNEQFF
TRBJ1-1	.	.	TRBV7-2	TGTGCCACAAAGCGGGACATTACTGATCCTGAAGCTTTCTTT	CATKRDITDPEAFF
TRBJ1-5	.	.	TRBV6-5	TGTGCCAGCAGGGTCGAAGGGGGAAGCAATCAGCCCCAGCATTTT	CASRVEGGSNQPQHF
TRBJ2-5	TRBD1	once	TRBV27	TGTGCCAGCAGTTCCCACAGGGGTCAGGAGACCCAGTACTTC	CASSSHRGQETQYF
TRBJ2-1	.	.	TRBV6-5	TGTGCCAGCAGAACCGGCCCCCCGAGGAATGAGCAGTTCTTC	CASRTGPPRNEQFF
TRBJ2-1	TRBD2	.	TRBV29-1	TGCAGCGTTGATGGTAGCGGGAGACGGGGCTCCTACAATGAGCAGTTCTTC	CSVDGSGRRGSYNEQFF
TRBJ2-3	TRBD1	.	TRBV2	TGTGCCAGCAGGGGACAGGGGCTAATCACAGATACGCAGTATTTT	CASRGQGLITDTQYF
TRBJ1-2	.	once	TRBV12-5	TGTGCTAGTGGTTTGAAAGTGAACGGGGGTGGCTACACCTTC	CASGLKVNGGGYTF
TRBJ2-7	.	once	TRBV30	TGTGCCTGGGACAGCCCCCCACCGTACGAGCAGTACTTC	CAWDSPPPYEQYF
TRBJ2-6	TRBD1	.	TRBV27	TGTGCCAGCAGTTTATTGGGCAGGGGGTCTGGGGCCAACGTCCTGACTTTC	CASSLLGRGSGANVLTF
TRBJ2-1	TRBD2	.	TRBV19	TGTGCCAGTAGTATAGGGACTAGCTCATCGCAGTTCTTC	CASSIGTSSSQFF
TRBJ1-1	.	few	TRBV11-3	TGTGCCAGCAGCTTGGTAGGAGTGGAGACTGAAGCTTTCTTT	CASSLVGVETEAFF
TRBJ1-2	.	.	TRBV6-5	TGTGCCAGCAGTTACGACAGCTATGGCTACACCTTC	CASSYDSYGYTF
TRBJ2-1	.	.	TRBV19	TGTGCCAGTAGTATAGTAGGGTCAGGGGGCGGGGGTGAGCAGTTCTTC	CASSIVGSGGGGEQFF
TRBJ2-2	.	.	TRBV30	TGTGCCTGGAGTGCTAATAGAGGGAACACCGGGGAGCTGTTTTTT	CAWSANRGNTGELFF
TRBJ1-2	.	.	TRBV9	TGTGCCAGCAGCGTAGTTGCCGAGGGTTCCTATGGCTACACCTTC	CASSVVAEGSYGYTF
TRBJ1-3	.	.	TRBV9	TGTGCCAGCAGCGTAGAGGAAATGAGACAGGTCTACTCTGGAAACACCATATATTTT	CASSVEEMRQVYSGNTIYF
TRBJ2-5	.	.	TRBV7-2	TGTGCCAGCAGCTTAAGCCGTGAGTCCCAGTACTTC	CASSLSRESQYF
TRBJ2-6	TRBD1	.	TRBV10-3	TGTGCCATCAGTGTGACAGGGTCAGCTGGGGCCAACGTCCTGACTTTC	CAISVTGSAGANVLTF
TRBJ1-1	.	.	TRBV5-4	TGTGCCAGCAGCCCGGCGGGTGGGAGGACTGAAGCTTTCTTT	CASSPAGGRTEAFF
TRBJ2-1	TRBD2	.	TRBV29-1	TGCAGCGCCCGAACTAGCGGGAGGTATGAGCAGTTCTTC	CSARTSGRYEQFF
TRBJ1-1	.	.	TRBV30	TGTGCCTCGGGACTTACAAGGACTGAAGCTTTCTTT	CASGLTRTEAFF
TRBJ1-2	TRBD1	.	TRBV14	TGTGCCAGCAGCCAAGAATGGTCGAGGGGGCGTACTGGCTACACCTTC	CASSQEWSRGRTGYTF
TRBJ2-7	TRBD2	.	TRBV12-5	TGTGCTAGTGTCTCTAGCGGGGGGGCCTACGAGCAGTACTTC	CASVSSGGAYEQYF
TRBJ1-5	TRBD1	.	TRBV4-3	TGCGCCAGCAGCCAAGCCCACAGGGGAAGGGAGCCCCAGCATTTT	CASSQAHRGREPQHF
TRBJ1-1	TRBD1	.	TRBV5-1	TGCGCCAGCAGCTTGTTAGGGACAGGACTGAACACTGAAGCTTTCTTT	CASSLLGTGLNTEAFF
TRBJ1-2	TRBD1	.	TRBV5-1	TGCGCCAGCAGCTTGGTGGCGCAGGGGGAGGCTGGCTACACCTTC	CASSLVAQGEAGYTF
TRBJ1-3	.	.	TRBV2	TGTGCCAGCAGTGTTCGGGGGGTGGGTGGAAACACCATATATTTT	CASSVRGVGGNTIYF
TRBJ1-2	.	.	TRBV11-2	TGTGCCAGCAGCTCGCGACACGAGACCTATGGCTACACCTTC	CASSSRHETYGYTF
TRBJ1-4	TRBD1	.	TRBV11-3	TGTGCCAGCAACCTTTGCAGGGGGCGTTGGGAAAAACTGTTTTTT	CASNLCRGRWEKLFF
TRBJ1-5	TRBD1	.	TRBV28	TGTGCCAGCAGTTTGAGGAGTGGACAGGGTGGTCAGCCCCAGCATTTT	CASSLRSGQGGQPQHF
TRBJ1-2	.	.	TRBV5-6	TGTGCCAGCAGCTTGTATTTGGGAGGGCGGAATGGCTACACCTTC	CASSLYLGGRNGYTF
TRBJ1-5	TRBD1	.	TRBV19	TGTGCCAGTAGCTACAGGGGAAGGAGCAATCAGCCCCAGCATTTT	CASSYRGRSNQPQHF
TRBJ1-5	.	.	TRBV29-1	TGCAGCGTTGTGGGGCAGGATAGCAATCAGCCCCAGCATTTT	CSVVGQDSNQPQHF
TRBJ1-1	TRBD1	.	TRBV5-5	TGTGCCAGCAGCTTGGGGACAGGGGGCGCCCAGGCTTTCTTT	CASSLGTGGAQAFF
TRBJ2-6	.	.	TRBV7-6	TGTGCCAGCGGTAACCAGGCTGGGGCCAACGTCCTGACTTTC	CASGNQAGANVLTF